The text below deals with one T cell receptor beta chain. These data come from a study of blood T cell repertoires in COVID-19. Turning to the study itself: Samples of COVID-19 (acute and convalescent) were obtained from the United States, Italy and Spain. Sample material is recorded as cDNA or gDNA derived from T cells, B-cell-depleted T cells, or PBMCs.

Germline CDR1 SNHLY, CDR2 FYNNEI. The CDR3 totals 15 residues. V lost 6 bases and J 4 bases, leaving 15 bases between the germline ends. The data were produced by immunoSEQ multiplex PCR, yet TCRdb's version contains in-frame clones alone and is incomplete. The sample has a few hundred thousand clones, approximately 90% seen once; the top ten hold approximately 10%. Individuals drawn from 20 to 25 US areas were about 18 to 95 years old. Two negative PCRs, clearance, or symptom resolution characterized the recovered Cohort 3 donors. The chain carries TRBV2 and TRBJ1-4; maybe TRBD1 (5 bases). The material sequenced was PBMCs or T cells enriched from blood (not recorded which). The clonotype was recovered from a woman aged 45-65 years who had recovered from COVID-19. The CDR3 sequence is CASRPLGLDNEKLFF. The CDR3 region has the DNA TGTGCCAGCAGGCCGTTGGGACTAGATAATGAAAAACTGTTTTTT.